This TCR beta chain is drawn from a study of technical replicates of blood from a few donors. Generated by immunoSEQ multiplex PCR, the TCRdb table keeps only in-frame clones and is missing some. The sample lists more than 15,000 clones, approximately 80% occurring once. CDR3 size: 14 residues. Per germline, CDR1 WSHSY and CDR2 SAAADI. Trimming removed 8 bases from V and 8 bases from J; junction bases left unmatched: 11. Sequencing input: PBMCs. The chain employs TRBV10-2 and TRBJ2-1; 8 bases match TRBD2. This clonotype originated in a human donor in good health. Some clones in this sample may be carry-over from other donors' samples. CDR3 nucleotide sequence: TGCGCCAGCCTTAGCGGGGACCCTAAGGATGAGCAGTTCTTC. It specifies CASLSGDPKDEQFF.